The following is a T cell receptor (beta chain) sequence with its context. The antigen is undetermined. Trimming took 5 bases from V and 12 from J; bases not matched to a gene: 13. Germline values: CDR1 SQVTM, CDR2 ANQGSEA. The CDR3 extends over 14 amino acids. Sequencing used immunoSEQ multiplex PCR; TCRdb keeps in-frame clones, though not all of them. The sample lists about 27,000 clones, roughly 88% occurring once. This entry is derived from a study of T cells in localized non-small cell lung cancer. Findings and caveats of the study: The study linked higher blood T cell density to longer overall survival.

J is TRBJ2-1 and V is TRBV29-1, with 10 bases fitting TRBD2. The source of this sequence is a woman aged 40 to 75 with stage I lung adenocarcinoma. This sample comprised peripheral blood, obtained before any cancer treatment. CDR3 sequence reads: CSVYPGTSAHGQFF. The DNA for the CDR3 is TGCAGCGTTTATCCCGGGACTAGCGCACACGGGCAGTTCTTC.